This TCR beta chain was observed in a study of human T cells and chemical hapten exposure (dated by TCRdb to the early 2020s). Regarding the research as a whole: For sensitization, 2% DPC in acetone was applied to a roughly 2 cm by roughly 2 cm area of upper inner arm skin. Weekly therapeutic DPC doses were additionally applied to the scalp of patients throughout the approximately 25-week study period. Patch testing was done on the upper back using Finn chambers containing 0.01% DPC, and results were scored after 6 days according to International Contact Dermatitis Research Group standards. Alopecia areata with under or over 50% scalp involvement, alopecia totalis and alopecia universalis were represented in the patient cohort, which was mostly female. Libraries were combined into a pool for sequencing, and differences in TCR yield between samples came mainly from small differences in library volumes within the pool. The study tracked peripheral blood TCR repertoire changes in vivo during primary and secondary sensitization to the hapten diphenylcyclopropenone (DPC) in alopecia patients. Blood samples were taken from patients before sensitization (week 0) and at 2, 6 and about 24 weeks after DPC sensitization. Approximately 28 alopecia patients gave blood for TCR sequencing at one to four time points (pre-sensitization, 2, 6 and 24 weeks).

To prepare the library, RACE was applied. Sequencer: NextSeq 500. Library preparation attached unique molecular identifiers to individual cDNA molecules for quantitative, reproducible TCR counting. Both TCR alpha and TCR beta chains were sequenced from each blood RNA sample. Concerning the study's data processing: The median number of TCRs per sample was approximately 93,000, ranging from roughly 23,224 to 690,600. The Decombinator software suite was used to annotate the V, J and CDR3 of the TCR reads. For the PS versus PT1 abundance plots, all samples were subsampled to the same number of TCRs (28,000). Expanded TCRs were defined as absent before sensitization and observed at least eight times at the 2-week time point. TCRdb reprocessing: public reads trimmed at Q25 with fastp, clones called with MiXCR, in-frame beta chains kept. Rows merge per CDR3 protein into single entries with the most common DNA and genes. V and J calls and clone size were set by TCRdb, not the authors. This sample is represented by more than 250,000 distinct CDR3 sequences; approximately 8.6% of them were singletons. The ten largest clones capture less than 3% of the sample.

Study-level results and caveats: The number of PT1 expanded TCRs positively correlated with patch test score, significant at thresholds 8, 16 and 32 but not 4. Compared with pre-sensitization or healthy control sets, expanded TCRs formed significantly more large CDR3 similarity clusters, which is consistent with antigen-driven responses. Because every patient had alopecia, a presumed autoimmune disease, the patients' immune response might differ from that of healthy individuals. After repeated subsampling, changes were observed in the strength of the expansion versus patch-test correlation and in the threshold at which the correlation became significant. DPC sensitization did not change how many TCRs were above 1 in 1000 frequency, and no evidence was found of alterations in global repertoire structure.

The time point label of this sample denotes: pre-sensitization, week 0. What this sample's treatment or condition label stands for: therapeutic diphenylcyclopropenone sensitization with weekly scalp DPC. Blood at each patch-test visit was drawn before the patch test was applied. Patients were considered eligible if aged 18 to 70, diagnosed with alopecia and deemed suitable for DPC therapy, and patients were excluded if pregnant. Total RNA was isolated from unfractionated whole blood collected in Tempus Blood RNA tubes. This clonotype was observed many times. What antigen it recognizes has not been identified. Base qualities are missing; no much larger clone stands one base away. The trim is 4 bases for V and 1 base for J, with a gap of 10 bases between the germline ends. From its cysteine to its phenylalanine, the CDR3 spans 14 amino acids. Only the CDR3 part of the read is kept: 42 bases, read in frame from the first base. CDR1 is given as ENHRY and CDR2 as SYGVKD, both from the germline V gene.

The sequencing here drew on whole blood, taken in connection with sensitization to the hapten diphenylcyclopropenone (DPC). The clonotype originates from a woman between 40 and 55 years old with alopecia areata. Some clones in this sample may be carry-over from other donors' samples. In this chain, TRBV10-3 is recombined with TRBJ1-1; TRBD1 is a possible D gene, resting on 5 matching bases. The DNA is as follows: TGTGCCATCAGTGCTGTAACAGGGAACACTGAAGCTTTCTTT. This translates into CAISAVTGNTEAFF.